This T cell receptor beta chain was recorded in a study of cytomegalovirus exposure and HLA in healthy donors (dated by TCRdb to about 2017). Background for the entire study: An earlier analysis of a few hundred of the donors reported 250 to 300 Gb of sequence data and around 120 million unique TCR beta sequences obtained from roughly 180 million T cells. The study profiled the T cell repertoires of hundreds of subjects by immunosequencing and related them to cytomegalovirus serostatus. A handful of DR-DQ haplotypes were handled as single units for association and clustering because linkage in the cohort was strong. Alongside the repertoire data, information on donor age, sex, ethnicity and CMV serostatus was compiled. Across roughly 420 genotyped donors of the cohort, an average of roughly 250,000 unique TCR beta nucleotide sequences per donor were sequenced, and around 20% of those sequences were non-productive. An earlier analysis of 587 of the donors applied high-throughput TCR beta sequencing to assess whether each TCR beta V gene segment acted as functional or pseudogenic. Rather than using new phenotypic data, the later analysis identified candidate immune exposures from TCR beta sequences and from how often those sequences occurred across donors. Typing coverage varied by locus: roughly 629-630 donors for A, B, C, DRB1 and DQB1; more than 500 for DQA1; approximately 570 for DPA1; approximately 470 for DPB1. Besides the first cohort of approximately 710 subjects, a separate validation cohort made up of over 95 different subjects was used. Approximately 300 gigabases of sequencing data and 91 million or so unique TCR sequences made up an early release that covered 500 to 700 HLA-typed donors. Every repertoire in the discovery cohort had been generated on one and the same sequencing platform. Both class I and class II loci were covered by HLA typing, at four-digit resolution. A later genetic analysis used genome-wide SNP genotypes for about three fifths of the 666 donors, treating that subset as a discovery cohort. The study was designed to test whether signatures of past pathogen exposure could be identified by cataloging public T cell receptors. The genetic ancestry cluster associated with self-reported Caucasian donors included around 76% of the approximately 410 genotyped donors. A later analysis re-analyzed previously published TCR beta repertoires from approximately 700 donors and added high-resolution HLA genotyping to study TCR occurrence patterns. The study combined high-throughput TCR immunosequencing, statistical association of individual TCRs with disease status, and machine learning to predict cytomegalovirus infection status.

Receptor libraries were prepared by the immunoSEQ multiplex PCR assay. For the multiplex PCR, a mixture combining 60 forward primers for TCR Vbeta segments and 13 reverse primers for TCR Jbeta segments was used. The CDR3 region of rearranged TCR beta genes was amplified from genomic DNA with a multiplex PCR assay. The Illumina HiSeq System was used to sequence the amplified TCR beta libraries as 87-base-pair reads. As for the original processing: In a later analysis, some 80 million unique TCR beta chains were counted across the roughly 670 repertoires, and approximately 9.9 million of these chains were shared by at least two donors. To remove PCR and sequencing errors, raw reads were error-corrected and collapsed into unique sequences using a nearest-neighbor algorithm that merged closely related sequences. CDR3 sequences were aligned to IMGT reference sequences to assign V, D and J gene segments. Each retained sequence needed at least a six-nucleotide match to both a V gene segment and a J gene segment. Rearrangements were classified as productive when the CDR3 lacked stop codons and remained in frame with V and J, and all other rearrangements were classified as non-productive. Following IMGT convention, CDR3 was defined as the stretch from the second conserved V-encoded cysteine up to the conserved J-encoded phenylalanine. Sequences without an unambiguous match to a single V gene segment were excluded from the earlier analysis of several hundred of the donors. In an earlier analysis of around 590 of the donors, a V segment was called functional when productive rearrangements were above 56.7%, and segregating when the standard deviation between donors exceeded 5%. A statistical classification framework was built to diagnose cytomegalovirus status from the catalog of TCR beta chain sequences. V and J gene assignment, in a later analysis, came from comparing TCR nucleotide sequences with IMGT/GENE-DB human TR gene sequences. The TCRdist pipeline was used in a later analysis to assign CDR3 sequences and most-parsimonious VDJ recombination scenarios. In a later analysis, each TCR beta chain was defined by its CDR3 amino acid sequence together with its V-gene family, and reads without a unique V-gene family were excluded. In a later analysis, approximately 640 highly shared, low-generation-probability nucleotide sequences were removed to address suspected cross-contamination and a sequencing artifact. In a later analysis, a clonal expansion index for each public chain was calculated from normalized within-repertoire ranks of inferred template counts. Generation probabilities in a later analysis came from a VDJ recombination model fitted to out-of-frame rearrangements, and those results were checked against IGoR. A later analysis scored TCR-TCR, TCR-HLA and TCR-CMV co-occurrence with hypergeometric tests, applying a repertoire-size bias correction to TCR pairs. To estimate false discovery rates, a later analysis permuted the HLA or CMV assignments 20 times. In a later analysis, co-occurring TCRs were grouped using DBSCAN, and TCRdist sequence similarity was added for clustering within HLA-allele-positive subsets. Co-occurrence clustering excluded repertoires with fewer than 30,000 or more than 120,000 public chains, plus five with anomalous nucleotide sharing. TCRdb retrieved this table from immuneACCESS and kept in-frame rearrangements only. Not all clones are present; in checked studies, unresolved V genes account for under half, and no reason is known for the remainder. The V and J calls and clone size come from that table; D and trimming were worked out from the DNA. This sample's table has entries for about 54,000 clones. In total, the top ten clones hold 6.5% to 8.5% of the sample.

The CDR3 goes from the cysteine to the phenylalanine over 23 residues. The only DNA kept is the CDR3, 69 bases in frame from the first base. The cohort consisted of 600 or so healthy bone marrow donors. Cohort members were all nominally healthy when sampled, although unrecorded immune exposures were likely present. The donor was CMV seronegative and was included in the group of approximately 350 seronegative cohort members. Each donor provided a peripheral blood sample, and peripheral blood mononuclear cells were used for TCR beta sequencing. The Qiagen DNeasy Blood Extraction Kit was used to extract genomic DNA from the blood cell samples. Worth noting for this clone: It has no known antigen specificity.

Results and caveats for the whole study, not just this receptor: In this cohort, only TCR beta chains were sequenced, and detectable features were limited by the absence of alpha or paired-chain data. In a later analysis, TCR association rates were found to vary across HLA loci, with the most associated TCRs seen for DRB1 alleles and the fewest for HLA-C alleles. Because some donors lacked HLA typing at each locus, the association tests relied only on the typed subset. Some 15 rarely observed V segments, including chromosome 9 orphons, were excluded from the earlier analysis of some 590 of the donors because counts were too low. A later analysis found that HLA-associated TCR beta chains were more clonally expanded and had lower generation probabilities than equally common non-associated chains. A later genetic analysis reported fewer N-insertions in productive TCRs among donors in an Asian-associated ancestry cluster than the roughly 640-donor mean. The classifier was reported to diagnose cytomegalovirus status with high specificity and sensitivity in both the original cohort and the validation cohort. Most TCR sequences were observed very rarely across donors, whereas some public TCRs were present in many individuals. Presence/absence analyses assumed roughly uniform sequencing depth across donors, an assumption that may not hold. In a later genetic analysis, a missense DCLRE1C variant was associated with V-gene and J-gene trimming of TCR beta chains, and the association was replicated in an independent cohort. A few of the identified cytomegalovirus-associated TCR beta chains were confirmed in vitro to be specific for cytomegalovirus antigens. In a later analysis, most CMV-associated TCR beta chains were found to appear HLA-restricted, with HLA associations seemingly driven largely by CMV exposure. The sequencing pipeline was judged likely to have produced a cluster of highly shared sequence variants as a technical artifact. The only immune exposure information available for the cohort was CMV serostatus. The study gave a list of 150 to 200 TCR beta chains associated with cytomegalovirus. According to the authors, the approach could potentially be generalized to other disease states and immunological phenotypes. The 87-base-pair reads could not distinguish some IMGT-functional V segments, including TRBV6-2 and TRBV6-3, so those segments were excluded. Several of the top co-occurrence clusters appeared to be linked to parvovirus B19, influenza, CMV and Epstein-Barr virus, according to a later analysis. When HLA alleles, especially DR and DQ, strongly co-occurred, attributing TCR associations to individual alleles was difficult. Linkage disequilibrium might explain the correlated functional status among segregating V segments, but an unknown experimental factor could not be ruled out. A further reported finding was that TCR beta sequences accurately predicted the HLA-A and HLA-B alleles for most subjects in the first cohort. A later analysis associated around 16,000 TCR beta sequences with specific HLA alleles at a false discovery rate of 0.05. An earlier analysis of approximately 570 of the donors showed that most TCR beta V segments appeared in productive rearrangements either about 87% or about 30% of the time, which broadly matched IMGT annotations.

Material for sequencing was PBMCs. The receptor comes from a woman between 35 and 50 years old in good health and CMV-seronegative. The rearrangement joined TRBV1 to TRBJ2-5; the tabulated D call, TRBD2, remains unverified against the DNA. TRBV1 is deemed a pseudogene. The CDR3 corresponds to CTSSQVGIGRLAGASCTWETQYF. The sequenced DNA is TGCACCAGCAGCCAAGTTGGGATTGGGAGACTAGCGGGAGCGTCCTGTACATGGGAGACCCAGTACTTC.